These T cell receptor beta chains were read from a single sample in a study of blood T cell repertoires in COVID-19. Sequenced by immunoSEQ multiplex PCR; TCRdb stores in-frame clones only, minus some. The sample yields some 150,000 clones, over 80% seen once. Input material: peripheral blood. The receptors originated from a woman between 40 and 55 years old with active or convalescent COVID-19. Each CDR3 is given with its conserved first and last residue. Each record gives: CDR3 length, clone size, V gene, D gene, J gene, CDR3 protein, CDR3 DNA. D genes are given only for firm matches. Clone size is not always given. Where it is, it says once, few, many or a class for expanded clones.

15,NA,TRBV4-1,NA,TRBJ1-1,CASSPAAGVGTEAFF,TGCGCCAGCAGCCCCGCGGCAGGGGTAGGTACTGAAGCTTTCTTT
15,NA,TRBV6-5,TRBD1,TRBJ1-5,CASSYSRQGAQPQHF,TGTGCCAGCAGTTACTCAAGGCAGGGGGCCCAGCCCCAGCATTTT
16,few,TRBV2,NA,TRBJ2-2,CASSAVETANTGELFF,TGTGCCAGCTCGGCGGTGGAGACAGCGAACACCGGGGAGCTGTTTTTT
16,NA,TRBV28,NA,TRBJ1-5,CASSLRGSYSNQPQHF,TGTGCCAGCAGTTTACGGGGTTCCTATAGCAATCAGCCCCAGCATTTT
16,NA,TRBV11-2,NA,TRBJ2-3,CASSPSNGLVTDTQYF,TGTGCCAGCAGCCCATCGAACGGACTTGTCACAGATACGCAGTATTTT
12,NA,TRBV11-2,NA,TRBJ1-1,CASSFRGTEAFF,TGTGCCAGCAGCTTTCGGGGGACTGAAGCTTTCTTT
15,NA,TRBV4-1,NA,TRBJ2-1,CASSQTGESYNEQFF,TGCGCCAGCAGCCAAACGGGGGAGTCCTACAATGAGCAGTTCTTC
15,NA,TRBV3-1/TRBV3-2,TRBD1,TRBJ1-1,CASSLSLRTGSEAFF,TGTGCCAGCAGCCTCAGTCTCAGGACAGGTTCTGAAGCTTTCTTT
14,NA,TRBV27,TRBD1,TRBJ1-5,CASSKGADNQPQHF,TGTGCCAGCAGTAAGGGGGCTGACAATCAGCCCCAGCATTTT
15,few,TRBV4-1,NA,TRBJ2-3,CASSQTRGFTDTQYF,TGCGCCAGCAGCCAGACTAGGGGATTCACAGATACGCAGTATTTT
14,NA,TRBV29-1,TRBD1,TRBJ1-2,CSVVRDREDYGYTF,TGCAGCGTTGTGAGGGACAGGGAGGACTATGGCTACACCTTC
16,NA,TRBV28,NA,TRBJ1-5,CASSPLFEQGSQPQHF,TGTGCCAGCAGTCCCCTATTTGAACAGGGTAGTCAGCCCCAGCATTTT
14,few,TRBV7-8,NA,TRBJ2-7,CASSLQRQSYEQYF,TGTGCCAGCAGCTTACAAAGACAGTCCTACGAGCAGTACTTC
14,NA,TRBV3-1/TRBV3-2,NA,TRBJ2-5,CASSQDGSRETQYF,TGTGCCAGCAGCCAAGATGGGAGTCGGGAGACCCAGTACTTC
15,NA,TRBV6-2/TRBV6-3,TRBD2,TRBJ2-1,CASSYSGTSKYEQFF,TGTGCCAGCAGTTACTCGGGGACTAGTAAGTATGAGCAGTTCTTC
15,NA,TRBV5-8,TRBD1,TRBJ1-5,CASVPQGYSNQPQHF,TGTGCCAGCGTCCCACAGGGGTATAGCAATCAGCCCCAGCATTTT
14,NA,TRBV25-1,NA,TRBJ1-6,CAISGSLTNSPLHF,TGTGCCATTTCAGGCAGTCTGACTAATTCACCCCTCCACTTT
14,once,TRBV9,NA,TRBJ1-3,CASSAVLHGNTIYF,TGTGCCAGCAGCGCAGTCCTTCACGGAAACACCATATATTTT
13,NA,TRBV19,NA,TRBJ2-7,CATNRGEGYEQYF,TGTGCCACCAACCGCGGGGAAGGCTACGAGCAGTACTTC
11,NA,TRBV30,NA,TRBJ2-5,CAWSRPADQYF,TGTGCCTGGAGTCGCCCTGCGGACCAGTACTTC
15,few,TRBV5-5,NA,TRBJ1-3,CASSAPGSSGNTIYF,TGTGCCAGCAGCGCCCCTGGGAGCTCTGGAAACACCATATATTTT
18,NA,TRBV28,TRBD1,TRBJ1-4,CASSLSGKDRRRDEKLFF,TGTGCCAGCAGTTTATCGGGCAAGGACAGGCGGAGGGATGAAAAACTGTTTTTT
13,once,TRBV12-3/TRBV12-4,NA,TRBJ1-2,CASNLRGRNGYTF,TGTGCCAGCAATTTAAGGGGAAGGAATGGCTACACCTTC
13,NA,TRBV5-1,NA,TRBJ2-5,CASSLQGQETQYF,TGCGCCAGCAGCTTACAGGGACAAGAGACCCAGTACTTC
14,NA,TRBV5-1,NA,TRBJ1-1,CASSSTTQQAEAFF,TGCGCCAGCAGCTCCACGACCCAACAGGCTGAAGCTTTCTTT
14,NA,TRBV28,NA,TRBJ2-6,CASSPVSGANVLTF,TGTGCCAGCAGCCCAGTATCTGGGGCCAACGTCCTGACTTTC
14,NA,TRBV18,NA,TRBJ1-1,CASSPLGGGGEAFF,TGTGCCAGCTCACCACTCGGGGGAGGGGGTGAAGCTTTCTTT
14,NA,TRBV2,TRBD1,TRBJ1-6,CASTLTGVASPLHF,TGTGCCAGCACCCTGACAGGGGTCGCTTCACCCCTCCACTTT
14,NA,TRBV6-8,NA,TRBJ1-5,CASSYLQGNQPQHF,TGTGCCAGCAGTTACCTGCAGGGGAATCAGCCCCAGCATTTT
15,NA,TRBV5-4,TRBD2,TRBJ2-3,CASSLGGARTDTQYF,TGTGCCAGCAGCCTCGGGGGGGCTCGCACAGATACGCAGTATTTT
12,NA,TRBV21-1,NA,TRBJ1-2,CASHRGHYGYTF,TGTGCCAGCCACAGGGGGCATTATGGCTACACCTTC
14,NA,TRBV9,NA,TRBJ1-1,CASSVVTQNTEAFF,TGTGCCAGCAGCGTAGTAACACAGAACACTGAAGCTTTCTTT
13,NA,TRBV6-5,NA,TRBJ1-5,CASSRRGNQPQHF,TGTGCCAGCAGTCGGCGGGGGAATCAGCCCCAGCATTTT
14,NA,TRBV2,TRBD1,TRBJ1-2,CASTPGGTGAGYTF,TGTGCCAGCACCCCTGGGGGGACAGGTGCTGGCTACACCTTC
16,NA,TRBV2,TRBD1,TRBJ1-1,CASSGRDRIMNTEAFF,TGTGCCAGCAGTGGAAGGGACAGGATCATGAACACTGAAGCTTTCTTT
14,NA,TRBV14,TRBD1,TRBJ2-7,CASSQAGTGSSIYF,TGTGCCAGCAGCCAAGCCGGGACAGGATCCTCGATTTACTTC
13,NA,TRBV6-5,NA,TRBJ1-2,CASNPSENYGYTF,TGTGCCAGCAACCCGTCTGAGAACTATGGCTACACCTTC
13,NA,TRBV2,NA,TRBJ2-5,CASRRGRGETQYF,TGTGCCAGCAGGAGGGGCCGGGGGGAGACCCAGTACTTC
12,NA,TRBV5-6,NA,TRBJ2-3,CASSFDSLTQYF,TGTGCCAGCAGCTTCGACAGCCTTACGCAGTATTTT
17,NA,TRBV19,TRBD1,TRBJ2-2,CASTLRGTGRNTGELFF,TGTGCCAGTACCCTACGGGGGACAGGAAGGAACACCGGGGAGCTGTTTTTT
18,NA,TRBV19,TRBD2,TRBJ2-2,CASSNWPWGGSYTGELFF,TGTGCCAGTAGTAATTGGCCCTGGGGGGGAAGCTACACCGGGGAGCTGTTTTTT
15,NA,TRBV19,NA,TRBJ2-3,CASTEGEFRTDTQYF,TGTGCCAGTACCGAGGGCGAATTCCGCACAGATACGCAGTATTTT
15,once,TRBV18,NA,TRBJ1-1,CASSVTGTPNTEAFF,TGTGCCAGCTCAGTGACCGGGACACCGAACACTGAAGCTTTCTTT
14,once,TRBV9,NA,TRBJ1-1,CASSAPGMNTEAFF,TGTGCCAGCAGCGCCCCAGGGATGAACACTGAAGCTTTCTTT
16,NA,TRBV5-1,TRBD1,TRBJ1-2,CASSLETGAPLSGYTF,TGCGCCAGCAGCTTGGAGACAGGGGCCCCCTTGAGTGGCTACACCTTC
16,NA,TRBV21-1,NA,TRBJ1-3,CASSKSNDRFGNTIYF,TGTGCCAGCAGCAAATCTAACGACAGGTTTGGAAACACCATATATTTT
15,NA,TRBV7-2,NA,TRBJ2-7,CASSPNRVETYEQYF,TGTGCCAGCAGCCCGAACAGGGTGGAGACCTACGAGCAGTACTTC
15,NA,TRBV5-5,TRBD1,TRBJ1-1,CASSLAQGAWTEAFF,TGTGCCAGCAGCTTGGCACAGGGGGCTTGGACTGAAGCTTTCTTT
15,NA,TRBV4-3,NA,TRBJ2-1,CASSTRASDYNEQFF,TGCGCCAGCAGCACACGGGCTAGCGACTACAATGAGCAGTTCTTC
13,few,TRBV5-1,NA,TRBJ2-7,CASRVRGSYEQYF,TGCGCCAGCAGGGTCAGGGGTTCCTACGAGCAGTACTTC